This T cell receptor beta chain was sequenced in a study of neoadjuvant nivolumab and ipilimumab in lung cancer. Study context: Nivolumab 3 mg/kg was given days 1, 15 and 29, plus ipilimumab 1 mg/kg day 1 in combination. Notes on the study in general: Compared with tumor-adjacent uninvolved lung, resected tumors showed greater richness and clonality. TCR clonality did not significantly correlate with pathologic tumor regression. TCR receptors were sequenced in few samples.

In regard to this clone: The antigen remains undetermined.

The data were produced by immunoSEQ multiplex PCR, yet TCRdb's version contains in-frame clones alone and is incomplete. The sample has 40,000 to 55,000 clones, around nine tenths seen once; the top ten hold around 3.6%. The sequencing used blood, collected before neoadjuvant nivolumab, alone or with ipilimumab. The receptor was derived from an adult with non-small cell lung cancer. Some clones in this sample may be carry-over from other donors' samples.

The CDR3 protein is CASSILAGGSMVQFF. In DNA form, the CDR3 reads TGTGCCAGTAGTATACTAGCGGGAGGTTCTATGGTGCAGTTCTTC. The chain recombines TRBV19 with TRBJ2-1; 11 bases fit TRBD2. CDR1 LNHDA and CDR2 SQIVND come from the germline V gene (reference sequence). The CDR3 runs to 15 residues. V gave up 2 bases and J gave up 12 bases; unmatched junction bases: 9.